These 24 T cell receptor beta chains were sequenced from one sample in a study of immune evolution from preneoplasia to lung adenocarcinoma. Generated by immunoSEQ multiplex PCR, the TCRdb table keeps only in-frame clones and is missing some. Of fewer than 11,000 clones listed, 75% to 85% were seen once; the top ten hold around 5%. The specimen sequenced was FFPE minimally invasive lung adenocarcinoma tissue. The receptor source for this set is a person aged 65-85 years with lung adenocarcinoma.

The chain employs TRBV7-9 and TRBJ2-1, with 7 bases matching TRBD1. Per the germline V gene, CDR1 is SEHNR and CDR2 is FQNEAQ (reference sequence). J gave up 4 bases and V 5 bases, and 8 bases lay outside the gene matches. This CDR3 region has 15 residues. CDR3 sequence (DNA): TGTGCCAGCAGCCAGGGGGATACCGGGTACAATGAGCAGTTCTTC. It encodes CASSQGDTGYNEQFF.

The chain is built from TRBV29-1 and TRBJ1-1, with D unresolved. There are 11 residues in the CDR3. The V gene's germline CDR1 is SQVTM and CDR2 ANQGSEA. The V and J ends lost 7 bases and 6 bases respectively, with 12 bases between them. CDR3 sequence: CSATVRAEAFF. The CDR3 region has the DNA TGCAGCGCAACAGTCCGAGCTGAAGCTTTCTTT.

This chain connects TRBV19 to TRBJ1-2, with 8 bases aligning to TRBD1. This CDR3 has 14 amino acids. Germline V lookup: CDR1 LNHDA, CDR2 SQIVND (reference sequence). Trimming removed 4 bases from V and 3 bases from J; junction bases left unmatched: 4. CDR3 loop: CASSTGQDDYGYTF. CDR3 nucleotide sequence: TGTGCCAGTAGTACGGGACAGGACGACTATGGCTACACCTTC. Full variable domain (remainder filled in from reference TRBV19 and TRBJ1-2): DGGITQSPKYLFRKEGQNVTLSCEQNLNHDAMYWYRQDPGQGLRLIYYSQIVNDFQKGDIAEGYSVSREKKESFPLTVTSAQKNPTAFYLCASSTGQDDYGYTFGSGTRLTVV.

V and J are TRBV4-2 and TRBJ1-1; TRBD1 agrees at 7 bases. The trim removed 1 base at V and 4 bases at J, leaving 6 bases unmatched. Germline V gene lookup returns CDR1 LGHNA and CDR2 YNFKEQ. The CDR3 extends over 15 amino acids. CDR3 protein: CASSQVSGGGTEAFF. The CDR3 DNA is TGTGCCAGCAGCCAAGTTTCAGGGGGTGGCACTGAAGCTTTCTTT.

This chain links TRBV7-9 with TRBJ1-2; D is unclear. The V end lost 2 bases, the J end lost 8 bases, and 15 bases lay between the germline ends. Germline V gene data show CDR1 as SEHNR and CDR2 as FQNEAQ (reference sequence). This CDR3 is built from 14 residues. CDR3 loop: CASSLSDIAGGYTF. The CDR3 DNA sequence: TGTGCCAGCAGCTTAAGTGACATCGCGGGAGGCTACACCTTC. The full variable domain, rest sourced from reference TRBV7-9 and TRBJ1-2, is DTGVSQNPRHKITKRGQNVTFRCDPISEHNRLYWYRQTLGQGPEFLTYFQNEAQLEKSRLLSDRFSAERPKGSFSTLEIQRTEQGDSAMYLCASSLSDIAGGYTFGSGTRLTVV.

The chain joins TRBV18 to TRBJ2-7; 7 positions match TRBD1. Germline V gene data show CDR1 as KGHSH and CDR2 as LQKENI. Germline trimming cut 3 bases from V and 4 bases from J; bases unmatched to any gene: 3. The CDR3 contains 13 residues. Here the CDR3 DNA reads TGTGCCAGCTCACCTTCGGGACAGTACGAGCAGTACTTC. Its protein is CASSPSGQYEQYF.

There are a few counts of this clone. The chain employs TRBV6-6 and TRBJ1-2; 8 nucleotides match TRBD1. V lost 7 bases to trimming and J lost 0 bases; unmatched junction nucleotides: 4. Germline CDR1 reads MNHNY; CDR2 reads SVGAGI (reference sequence). The CDR3 loop spans 14 amino acids. As DNA, the CDR3 is TGTGCCAGCAATCTACAGGGGGCTAACTATGGCTACACCTTC. Encoded protein: CASNLQGANYGYTF.

This chain's CDR3 is CASSRDRAAAAYEQYF. CDR3 sequence (DNA): TGTGCCAGCAGCCGGGACAGGGCCGCTGCTGCCTACGAGCAGTACTTC. The V and J genes are TRBV5-4 and TRBJ2-7; 9 bases fit TRBD1. The CDR3 totals 16 residues. The V gene end was trimmed by 4 bases and the J gene end by 2 bases; junction bases not matched to a gene: 10. The V gene's germline CDR1 is SGHNT and CDR2 YYREEE (reference sequence).

V gene TRBV30 combines with J gene TRBJ1-6; no firm D call. With 2 bases removed from V and 7 bases from J, the gap between germline ends came to 18 bases. Germline V lookup: CDR1 GTSNPN, CDR2 SVGIG (reference sequence). The CDR3 is made up of 16 amino acids. This CDR3 reads CAWSPPSPIRNSPLHF. CDR3 nucleotide sequence: TGTGCCTGGAGTCCCCCCTCGCCTATACGGAATTCACCCCTCCACTTT. Using reference TRBV30 and TRBJ1-6 for the parts outside the CDR3, the full variable domain is SQTIHQWPATLVQPVGSPLSLECTVEGTSNPNLYWYRQAAGRGLQLLFYSVGIGQISSEVPQNLSASRPQDRQFILSSKKLLLSDSGFYLCAWSPPSPIRNSPLHFGNGTRLTVT.

This chain uses TRBV6-5 with TRBJ1-5; perhaps TRBD1 as D (5 bases). CDR3 size: 13 residues. The germline gives CDR1 MNHEY, CDR2 SVGAGI. The ends were cut back, 10 bases at V and 7 bases at J, with 17 bases in the middle. This CDR3 reads CATLARAGQPQHF. The CDR3, as DNA: TGTGCCACCTTGGCCAGGGCTGGACAGCCCCAGCATTTT.

The V and J genes are TRBV28 and TRBJ2-3, with D unclear. Germline V CDR1 and CDR2: MDHEN, SYDVKM. This CDR3 has 15 amino acids. Deletions cut 6 bases from V and 0 bases from J, with 13 bases between. The CDR3 DNA sequence: TGTGCCAGCAGACCAGCGTGGGCCAGCACAGATACGCAGTATTTT. It specifies CASRPAWASTDTQYF.

This clone was picked up one time. The rearrangement links TRBV15 to TRBJ1-2; 7 nucleotides align to TRBD1. CDR3 length: 15 amino acids. Germline CDR1 is LNHNV and CDR2 is YYDKDF (reference sequence). With 2 bases clipped from V and 3 bases from J, the junction kept 6 bases outside the gene matches. The chain's CDR3 is CATSRPQGGDYGYTF. DNA for the CDR3: TGTGCCACCAGCAGACCGCAGGGGGGGGACTATGGCTACACCTTC. The whole variable domain, remainder taken from reference TRBV15 and TRBJ1-2, is DAMVIQNPRYQVTQFGKPVTLSCSQTLNHNVMYWYQQKSSQAPKLLFHYYDKDFNNEADTPDNFQSRRPNTSFCFLDIRSPGLGDTAMYLCATSRPQGGDYGYTFGSGTRLTVV.

This clone was seen a handful of times. This chain links TRBV2 with TRBJ2-1, with D possibly matching TRBD2 (6 bases). Trimming took 2 bases from V and 12 from J, leaving 17 bases between them. In germline, CDR1 is SNHLY, CDR2 FYNNEI. This CDR3 spans 14 amino acids. Here the CDR3 reads CASSERVSGHGQFF. The CDR3 region has the DNA TGTGCCAGCAGTGAAAGGGTTAGCGGCCACGGGCAGTTCTTC. Variable domain in full (rest from reference TRBV2 and TRBJ2-1): EPEVTQTPSHQVTQMGQEVILRCVPISNHLYFYWYRQILGQKVEFLVSFYNNEISEKSEIFDDQFSVERPDGSNFTLKIRSTKLEDSAMYFCASSERVSGHGQFFGPGTRLTVL.

This clone has only one observation. The gene calls are TRBV7-2 and TRBJ2-1, with D perhaps assigned TRBD1 or TRBD2 (5 bases each). V was shortened by 5 bases and J by 4 bases, with 15 bases between the two germline ends. This CDR3 contains 15 residues. The germline V gene encodes CDR1 SGHTA and CDR2 FQGNSA. Here the CDR3 reads CASSPGTAPYNEQFF. CDR3 sequence (DNA): TGTGCCAGCAGCCCGGGGACCGCACCATACAATGAGCAGTTCTTC.

The V gene is TRBV4-1, the J gene TRBJ2-5; 11 bases match TRBD2. This CDR3 has 17 residues. CDR1 and CDR2 from the germline V gene are MGHRA and YSYEKL. Germline trimming cut 0 bases from V and 8 bases from J; bases unmatched to any gene: 11. For the CDR3, the DNA is TGCGCCAGCAGCCAAGATATCCCGACTAGCGGGGTGGGTACCCAGTACTTC. Translation gives CASSQDIPTSGVGTQYF.

The chain recombines TRBV23-1 with TRBJ1-3; TRBD1 might be the D (6 bases). TRBV23-1 is an ORF for which the function is uncertain. Trimming took off 2 bases at V and 1 base at J, with 9 bases between the two ends. This CDR3 has 15 amino acids. The CDR3 spells CASSQGTLSGNTIYF. The CDR3 DNA reads as TGCGCCAGCAGTCAAGGGACATTGTCTGGAAACACCATATATTTT.

This clone was counted between two and nine times. V gene TRBV7-2 combines with J gene TRBJ2-5; D is unclear. The CDR3 extends over 13 amino acids. Germline loops: CDR1 SGHTA, CDR2 FQGNSA. Between the trimmed V and J ends, which lost 2 bases and 5 bases, there was a span of 9 bases. The CDR3 bases are TGTGCCAGCAGCTTAAAATTCGGGGAGACCCAGTACTTC. As protein: CASSLKFGETQYF.

In the case of this clone: This CDR3 is also generated by other DNA sequences in the sample. J is TRBJ2-5 and V is TRBV11-2; 11 bases match TRBD2. This CDR3 contains 16 residues. Germline CDR1 is SGHAT and CDR2 is FQNNGV. The J segment lost 5 bases and the V segment lost 1 base, leaving 6 bases of the junction unmatched. CDR3: CASSLGVAGGRETQYF. CDR3 in DNA: TGTGCCAGCAGCTTAGGAGTAGCGGGGGGGCGGGAGACCCAGTACTTC.

The chain uses TRBV11-1 and TRBJ2-2; no definite D call. The CDR3 runs 13 residues. Looked up from germline, CDR1 is SGHAT and CDR2 is FQDESV (reference sequence). V was trimmed by 3 bases and J by 2 bases, leaving 4 bases between them. CDR3 in amino acids: CASSFVNTGELFF. CDR3 coding DNA: TGTGCCAGCAGCTTCGTAAACACCGGGGAGCTGTTTTTT.

The V gene is TRBV5-1, the J gene TRBJ1-4; 7 nucleotides align to TRBD1. Germline V gene data show CDR1 as SGHRS and CDR2 as YFSETQ. Trimming took 3 bases from V and 8 from J; bases not matched to a gene: 10. This CDR3 is built from 15 residues. The CDR3 bases are TGCGCCAGCAGCTACAGGGGCTCGGGAAGGGAAAAACTGTTTTTT. Encoded protein: CASSYRGSGREKLFF.

This clone was detected once. The chain recombines TRBV19 with TRBJ2-7; D is unclear. Germline CDR1 is LNHDA and CDR2 is SQIVND (reference sequence). The CDR3 contains 14 residues. V lost 2 bases and J lost 1, with 9 bases in between. Written as DNA, the CDR3 is TGTGCCAGTAGTATAAGTATCCCATCCTACGAGCAGTACTTC. Protein product: CASSISIPSYEQYF.

This chain's CDR3 is CASSPRRDRESNGYTF. Here the CDR3 DNA reads TGTGCCAGCTCACCACGAAGGGACAGGGAGTCGAATGGCTACACCTTC. The rearrangement joins TRBV18 to TRBJ1-2; TRBD1 agrees at 9 bases. The CDR3 length is 16 residues. Trimming removed 1 base from V and 6 bases from J; junction bases left unmatched: 9. Germline V gene data show CDR1 as KGHSH and CDR2 as LQKENI.

The chain couples TRBV11-3 to TRBJ2-5; 14 bases are shared with TRBD2. J lost 4 bases, V lost 2 bases, and 9 bases had no gene match. The CDR3 runs to 18 residues. The germline CDR1 and CDR2 sequences are SGHNT and YENEEA. CDR3 DNA sequence: TGTGCCAGCAGCTTAAGAACCTCCGGGACTAGCGGGAGAGAGACCCAGTACTTC. The encoded protein is CASSLRTSGTSGRETQYF.

This chain links TRBV2 with TRBJ2-3; D not certain. V lost 5 bases to trimming and J lost 0 bases, with 3 bases between them. The CDR3 runs to 12 residues. Germline V gene sequence: CDR1 SNHLY, CDR2 FYNNEI. This chain's CDR3 is CASSLSTDTQYF. The CDR3 nucleotides are TGTGCCAGCAGTTTAAGCACAGATACGCAGTATTTT.